This entry lists 27 T cell receptor beta chains sequenced from one sample in a study of shared clonotypes between healthy human individuals. TCRdb keeps only in-frame clones here, not all; method: immunoSEQ multiplex PCR. The table has about 2.1 million clones, 90% to 95% seen once. Naive-designated CD8 cells lacked CD45RO, were positively enriched for CCR7, and omitted terminally differentiated effector memory CD45RA+ cells. Sequenced: naive CD8+ T cells from PBMCs. The receptors derive from a man younger than 30 in good health. Some clones in this sample may be carry-over from other donors' samples.

The chain uses TRBV15 and TRBJ2-1; D may be TRBD2 (7 bases). Trimming stripped 5 bases from V and 6 bases from J, with 17 bases between. There are 15 residues in the CDR3. Germline CDR1 is LNHNV and CDR2 is YYDKDF (reference sequence). The CDR3 here is CATSGAGTPSNEQFF. Here the CDR3 DNA reads TGTGCCACCAGCGGAGCGGGGACACCTTCCAATGAGCAGTTCTTC.

This clone came up once. Other DNA sequences of this sample code for an identical CDR3. The chain is built from TRBV28 and TRBJ2-2; no definite D call. The CDR3 length is 16 residues. The germline V gene encodes CDR1 MDHEN and CDR2 SYDVKM. V lost 1 base, J lost 0 bases, and 9 bases lay in between. CDR3 sequence (DNA): TGTGCCAGCAGTTTATATGGAGAAGCGAACACCGGGGAGCTGTTTTTT. Encoded protein: CASSLYGEANTGELFF.

This clone was counted a single time. This rearrangement joins TRBV27 to TRBJ2-2; 11 positions match TRBD2. V gave up 9 bases and J gave up 1 base; unmatched junction bases: 4. Germline V gene lookup returns CDR1 MNHEY and CDR2 SMNVEV (reference sequence). The length of the CDR3 is 15 residues. The CDR3: CASLAGGMNTGELFF. In DNA form, the CDR3 reads TGTGCCAGTTTAGCGGGAGGGATGAACACCGGGGAGCTGTTTTTT.

The chain is built from TRBV19 and TRBJ1-5, with D hard to call. V was pared by 3 bases and J by 5 bases, with 8 bases between. The CDR3 length is 13 residues. Looked up from germline, CDR1 is LNHDA and CDR2 is SQIVND (reference sequence). DNA for the CDR3: TGTGCCAGTAGTATTGAGGGAGATCAGCCCCAGCATTTT. The encoded protein is CASSIEGDQPQHF.

The chain uses TRBV28 and TRBJ2-1, with TRBD1 matching 7 bases. CDR1 and CDR2 (germline): MDHEN, SYDVKM. This CDR3 has 19 amino acids. The V segment lost 7 bases and the J segment 0 bases; nucleotides outside the gene matches: 18. In nucleotides, the CDR3 is TGTGCCAGCACCCTAAGGGGACAGCGTCTATTGAGCTCCTACAATGAGCAGTTCTTC. This sequence encodes CASTLRGQRLLSSYNEQFF.

V gene TRBV7-9 combines with J gene TRBJ2-7; 11 bases agree with TRBD1. The germline CDR1 and CDR2 sequences are SEHNR and FQNEAQ (reference sequence). This CDR3 has 14 amino acids. With 5 bases clipped from V and 4 bases from J, the junction kept 4 bases outside the gene matches. The CDR3 loop is CASSGQGAVYEQYF. The CDR3 coding sequence is TGTGCCAGCAGCGGACAGGGGGCTGTGTACGAGCAGTACTTC.

This clone was seen only once. This chain connects TRBV11-2 to TRBJ2-7; perhaps TRBD1 as D (6 bases). The CDR3 loop spans 15 amino acids. Trimming cost V 3 bases and J 2 bases, with 14 bases left between them. The germline CDR1 and CDR2 sequences are SGHAT and FQNNGV. For the CDR3, the DNA is TGTGCCAGCAGCTTTAGTACAGGGACCACCTACGAGCAGTACTTC. Translated: CASSFSTGTTYEQYF.

J is TRBJ2-5 and V is TRBV28; tentative D call: TRBD1 (5 bases). The CDR3 covers 14 residues. From germline, CDR1 is MDHEN and CDR2 SYDVKM. V gave up 4 bases and J gave up 7 bases, with 16 bases separating them. This CDR3 is CASSSSPGYGTQYF. The CDR3 DNA follows: TGTGCCAGCAGTTCCTCCCCAGGGTACGGGACCCAGTACTTC.

This chain connects TRBV2 to TRBJ1-1; 10 bases map to TRBD1. The ends lost 3 bases at V and 4 bases at J; junction bases unmatched: 8. Germline-derived CDR1 and CDR2 are SNHLY and FYNNEI. The length of the CDR3 is 16 residues. The CDR3 DNA reads TGTGCCAGCAGTGACTGGGACAGGGGCGTCGGCACTGAAGCTTTCTTT. Translation: CASSDWDRGVGTEAFF.

The chain links TRBV25-1 to TRBJ2-7, with TRBD1 matching over 8 bases. The CDR3 extends over 15 amino acids. V gave up 8 bases and J gave up 6 bases; unmatched junction bases: 15. CDR1 and CDR2 from the germline V gene are MGHDK and SYGVNS. The CDR3 sequence: CASLSRTGIMAEQYF. Here the CDR3 DNA reads TGTGCCAGCCTGTCCCGGACAGGGATTATGGCCGAGCAGTACTTC.

The chain links TRBV11-2 to TRBJ2-1, with D tentatively TRBD1 (5 bases). Germline V gives CDR1 SGHAT, CDR2 FQNNGV. The CDR3 runs to 18 residues. Trimming stripped 5 bases from V and 1 base from J, with 21 bases between. CDR3 in amino acids: CASSLPAGSARSYNEQFF. DNA for the CDR3: TGTGCCAGCAGCCTCCCAGCAGGGTCAGCTCGGTCCTACAATGAGCAGTTCTTC.

The chain has TRBV7-2 and TRBJ1-1; D is ambiguous. V was cut by 5 bases and J by 7 bases, with 11 bases left in between. Germline V gives CDR1 SGHTA, CDR2 FQGNSA. The CDR3 loop spans 12 amino acids. CDR3 coding DNA: TGTGCCAGCAGCCCCCGGGCCAATGAAGCTTTCTTT. Translating gives CASSPRANEAFF.

CDR3 sequence (DNA): TGCGCCAGCAGCCAAGGGCCCGGAATTACAGATACGCAGTATTTT. It is translated as CASSQGPGITDTQYF. This chain connects TRBV4-1 to TRBJ2-3, with unresolved D. Trimming took off 1 base at V and 3 bases at J, with 11 bases between the two ends. This CDR3 has 15 amino acids. In germline, CDR1 is MGHRA, CDR2 YSYEKL.

This clone was counted a single time. The same CDR3 arises from other DNA sequences in this sample as well. The chain uses TRBV9 and TRBJ2-1; D gene unclear. Germline CDR1 SGDLS, CDR2 YYNGEE. The V and J ends lost 4 bases and 8 bases respectively, with 13 bases between them. The CDR3 contains 13 residues. The CDR3 here is CASSPWGRDEQFF. In nucleotides, the CDR3 is TGTGCCAGCAGCCCCTGGGGTCGCGATGAGCAGTTCTTC.

The rearrangement uses TRBV15 and TRBJ1-2; D call uncertain. This CDR3 comprises 14 residues. CDR1 is LNHNV, CDR2 YYDKDF, per germline (reference sequence). The V end lost 5 bases, the J end lost 1 base, and 11 bases lay between the germline ends. CDR3 sequence: CATSPAGSNYGYTF. The DNA for the CDR3 is TGTGCCACCAGCCCTGCCGGCAGTAACTATGGCTACACCTTC.

This rearrangement joins TRBV27 to TRBJ2-3; D ambiguous. Deletions cut 2 bases from V and 0 bases from J, with 15 bases between. The CDR3 covers 17 residues. Germline V lookup: CDR1 MNHEY, CDR2 SMNVEV (reference sequence). The CDR3 loop is CASSLIWLDSSTDTQYF. The CDR3, as DNA: TGTGCCAGCAGTTTAATCTGGCTCGACTCTAGCACAGATACGCAGTATTTT.

This chain connects TRBV10-1 to TRBJ2-3; D not resolved. CDR3 length: 12 residues. V was trimmed by 2 bases and J by 3 bases, leaving 3 bases between them. The germline V gene has CDR1 WNHNN and CDR2 SYGVQD (reference sequence). The CDR3 nucleotides read TGCGCCAGCAGTGAGCATACAGATACGCAGTATTTT. Its translation: CASSEHTDTQYF.

The rearrangement joins TRBV7-3 to TRBJ2-1, with D tentatively TRBD2 (6 bases). CDR1 and CDR2 from the germline V gene are SGHTA and FQGTGA. The CDR3 has 19 residues. The germline V and J ends were trimmed by 5 bases and 7 bases, with 30 bases remaining between them. Here the CDR3 DNA reads TGTGCCAGCAGCCACCCCAGGGACCCACTAGCCCATCAAGGAAATGAGCAGTTCTTC. Its protein product is CASSHPRDPLAHQGNEQFF.

The V and J genes are TRBV7-3 and TRBJ2-1, with D possibly matching TRBD2 (6 bases). Trimming pared 4 bases from V and 5 bases from J, leaving 12 bases between. Per the germline V gene, CDR1 is SGHTA and CDR2 is FQGTGA. The CDR3 consists of 14 residues. This CDR3 is CASSSRLGNNEQFF. DNA of the CDR3: TGTGCCAGCAGCTCAAGACTAGGAAACAATGAGCAGTTCTTC.

The V gene is TRBV27, the J gene TRBJ1-1; the D is unclear. With 3 bases removed from V and 4 bases from J, the gap between germline ends came to 12 bases. Germline values: CDR1 MNHEY, CDR2 SMNVEV (reference sequence). The CDR3 loop spans 14 amino acids. The CDR3 spells CASSFSLRGTEAFF. In DNA, the CDR3 is TGTGCCAGCAGTTTTTCCCTCCGAGGCACTGAAGCTTTCTTT.

The chain carries TRBV19 and TRBJ2-7; unclear D gene. The germline CDR1 and CDR2 sequences are LNHDA and SQIVND (reference sequence). Trimming took 6 bases from V and 0 from J, leaving 9 bases between them. The CDR3 consists of 13 residues. This CDR3 is CASSWAASYEQYF. In nucleotides, the CDR3 is TGTGCCAGTAGCTGGGCAGCCTCCTACGAGCAGTACTTC.

This chain links TRBV7-9 with TRBJ2-7; the D gene is possibly TRBD1 (6 bases). V shed 1 base and J shed 2 bases, with 12 bases lying between them. CDR3 size: 15 residues. CDR1 is SEHNR and CDR2 is FQNEAQ in the germline V gene (reference sequence). In nucleotides, the CDR3 is TGTGCCAGCAGCTTAGGGGGACAAGGGACCTACGAGCAGTACTTC. It specifies CASSLGGQGTYEQYF.

The genes are TRBV7-9 and TRBJ1-6; D gene unclear. This CDR3 contains 16 residues. Trimming removed 8 bases from V and 0 bases from J, with 14 bases in between. Per the germline V gene, CDR1 is SEHNR and CDR2 is FQNEAQ (reference sequence). The CDR3 loop reads CASSDSRSSYNSPLHF. CDR3 nucleotide sequence: TGTGCCAGCTCGGACTCTCGTAGCTCCTATAATTCACCCCTCCACTTT.

A single count supports this clone. The gene calls are TRBV10-3 and TRBJ2-7; D may match TRBD1 or TRBD2 (5 bases each). Trimming removed 2 bases at V and 6 bases at J, with 20 bases between. The CDR3 covers 16 residues. CDR1 and CDR2 (germline): ENHRY, SYGVKD. The CDR3 DNA follows: TGTGCCATCAGTGAGCCACTTTCGGGTGGGACGGCCGAGCAGTACTTC. Translating it yields CAISEPLSGGTAEQYF.

The chain uses TRBV5-6 and TRBJ1-1; D unresolved. Trimming took off 3 bases at V and 6 bases at J, with 18 bases between the two ends. Germline CDR1 is SGHDT and CDR2 is YYEEEE. CDR3 length: 15 residues. In DNA form, the CDR3 reads TGTGCCAGCAGCTCCTATGATCAACTATACTCTGAAGCTTTCTTT. As protein: CASSSYDQLYSEAFF.

The CDR3 sequence is CASSPPYEQYF. CDR3 DNA sequence: TGTGCCAGCAGCCCGCCCTACGAGCAGTACTTC. The V gene is TRBV5-4, the J gene TRBJ2-7; D gene unclear. The CDR3 is 11 residues long. The V gene lost 4 bases and the J gene lost 2 bases, with 4 bases spanning the gap. CDR1 and CDR2 (germline): SGHNT, YYREEE (reference sequence).

Of note for this clone: The sample contains more than one DNA sequence encoding this CDR3. The J gene is TRBJ1-5, the V gene TRBV7-9, with D unclear. V lost 4 bases and J 3 bases, leaving 4 bases between the germline ends. Germline CDR1 reads SEHNR; CDR2 reads FQNEAQ (reference sequence). The CDR3 length is 12 residues. Here the CDR3 reads CASSSNNQPQHF. The CDR3 DNA sequence: TGTGCCAGCAGCTCGAACAATCAGCCCCAGCATTTT.